Listed here are 30 T cell receptor beta chains from one sample, sequenced in a study of blood T cell repertoires in COVID-19. The assay was immunoSEQ multiplex PCR, and TCRdb's table has in-frame clones only and misses some. The sample lists 150,000 to 200,000 clones, around 85% seen once, with approximately 2.3% in the top ten. Sequencing used peripheral blood. The receptors were gathered from a man between 65 and 85 years old with active or convalescent COVID-19.

This chain joins TRBV6-5 and TRBJ1-2; 8 bases line up with TRBD1. V shed 2 bases, J shed 7 bases, and the junction held 12 bases outside the gene matches. Germline CDR1 reads MNHEY; CDR2 reads SVGAGI. The CDR3 loop spans 16 amino acids. DNA of the CDR3: TGTGCCAGCAGTTACGGTGTCAGGGGGCTGGGTGTTGGCTACACCTTC. It translates to CASSYGVRGLGVGYTF.

This CDR3 is CASHDLGGGAGTGELFF. The CDR3 coding sequence is TGTGCCAGCCACGACCTCGGAGGGGGGGCCGGCACCGGGGAGCTGTTTTTT. V gene TRBV5-6 combines with J gene TRBJ2-2; D possibly corresponds to TRBD2 (7 bases). The CDR3 length is 17 residues. The germline V gene has CDR1 SGHDT and CDR2 YYEEEE. Between the trimmed V and J ends, which lost 7 bases and 4 bases, there was a span of 23 bases.

The chain couples TRBV4-3 to TRBJ1-3; D unresolved. V gave up 0 bases and J gave up 3 bases, with 12 bases separating them. The CDR3 is 16 amino acids. Germline CDR1 LGHNA, CDR2 YSLEER. The DNA for the CDR3 is TGCGCCAGCAGCCAAGATGCGCGGGGAGTTGGAAACACCATATATTTT. As protein: CASSQDARGVGNTIYF.

The chain uses TRBV24-1 and TRBJ2-1; TRBD2 matches 11 bases. Germline V gene lookup returns CDR1 KGHDR and CDR2 SFDVKD. V lost 4 bases to trimming and J lost 6 bases; unmatched junction nucleotides: 10. The CDR3 contains 17 residues. This CDR3 is CATSEHQGTSGPNEQFF. The DNA for the CDR3 is TGTGCCACCAGTGAACACCAAGGGACTAGCGGACCCAATGAGCAGTTCTTC.

The chain couples TRBV2 to TRBJ1-2; tentatively, D is TRBD1 (6 bases). Germline V lookup: CDR1 SNHLY, CDR2 FYNNEI. This CDR3 has 15 residues. V was cut by 1 base and J by 7 bases, with 16 bases left in between. CDR3 bases: TGTGCCAGCAGTGAAGTCCGGGGGGGCGGGAGTGGCTACACCTTC. It encodes CASSEVRGGGSGYTF.

The chain recombines TRBV5-4 with TRBJ2-7, with a weak D call TRBD1 (6 bases). CDR1 is SGHNT, CDR2 YYREEE, per germline (reference sequence). Trimming removed 1 base at V and 7 bases at J, with 18 bases between. The CDR3 runs 15 residues. The CDR3, as DNA: TGTGCCAGCAGCTTGAGGACGGGACAATATCGTGAGCAGTACTTC. It specifies CASSLRTGQYREQYF.

This chain links TRBV28 with TRBJ2-2; D is undetermined. This CDR3 is 16 amino acids long. V lost 4 bases and J lost 0, with 12 bases in between. Germline V gene lookup returns CDR1 MDHEN and CDR2 SYDVKM. The CDR3 region is CASSWAGNANTGELFF. In nucleotides, the CDR3 is TGTGCCAGCAGTTGGGCAGGAAATGCGAACACCGGGGAGCTGTTTTTT. Full variable domain (missing parts from reference TRBV28 and TRBJ2-2): DVKVTQSSRYLVKRTGEKVFLECVQDMDHENMFWYRQDPGLGLRLIYFSYDVKMKEKGDIPEGYSVSREKKERFSLILESASTNQTSMYLCASSWAGNANTGELFFGEGSRLTVL.

V gene TRBV6-5 combines with J gene TRBJ2-7, with D maybe TRBD2 (7 bases). The V and J ends lost 11 bases and 4 bases respectively, with 12 bases between them. This CDR3 contains 11 residues. The germline CDR1 and CDR2 sequences are MNHEY and SVGAGI. The CDR3 loop reads CAVRGGYEQYF. CDR3 in DNA: TGTGCCGTCAGGGGAGGGTACGAGCAGTACTTC.

The gene calls are TRBV6-2 or TRBV6-3 and TRBJ2-7; TRBD1 is a possible D gene (6 bases). Germline CDR1 reads MNHEY; CDR2 reads SVGEGT. This CDR3 contains 13 residues. Deletions cut 6 bases from V and 2 bases from J, with 11 bases between. CDR3 bases: TGTGCCAGCAGCGGACAGAAGACCTACGAGCAGTACTTC. The encoded protein is CASSGQKTYEQYF.

The chain has TRBV19 and TRBJ1-4; 9 bases map to TRBD1. V lost 3 bases, J lost 6 bases, and 8 bases stayed unmatched. CDR1 is LNHDA and CDR2 is SQIVND in the germline V gene (reference sequence). The CDR3 is 16 amino acids. This chain's CDR3 is CASSINRGRPHEKLFF. The CDR3 nucleotides are TGTGCCAGTAGTATTAACAGGGGGCGTCCCCATGAAAAACTGTTTTTT.

This clone was counted between two and nine times. The V gene is TRBV19, the J gene TRBJ2-1; TRBD2 might be the D (6 bases). This CDR3 contains 16 residues. Germline values: CDR1 LNHDA, CDR2 SQIVND (reference sequence). With 6 bases removed from V and 9 bases from J, the gap between germline ends came to 24 bases. For the CDR3, the DNA is TGTGCCAGTAGCCACGCGACGACTAGTCGAATCCGTGAGCAGTTCTTC. Encoded protein: CASSHATTSRIREQFF.

The V and J genes are TRBV11-2 and TRBJ2-2; TRBD1 agrees at 9 bases. The CDR3 is made up of 16 amino acids. CDR1 and CDR2 (germline): SGHAT, FQNNGV. V was pared by 3 bases and J by 1 base, with 3 bases of the junction left unmatched. CDR3 DNA: TGTGCCAGCAGCTTTTTGGGACAGGGGAACACCGGGGAGCTGTTTTTT. It is translated as CASSFLGQGNTGELFF.

The genes are TRBV18 and TRBJ2-3; TRBD2 matches at 7 bases. The V gene's germline CDR1 is KGHSH and CDR2 LQKENI. V lost 3 bases to trimming and J lost 0 bases; unmatched junction nucleotides: 12. The CDR3 contains 18 residues. CDR3 loop: CASSPLVLSGKSTDTQYF. In DNA form, the CDR3 reads TGTGCCAGCTCACCTCTTGTCCTAAGCGGGAAGAGCACAGATACGCAGTATTTT.

This rearrangement joins TRBV19 to TRBJ2-1; tentative D call: TRBD2 (6 bases). The CDR3 runs to 16 residues. The V end was cut by 3 bases, the J end by 0 bases, with 12 bases between. Germline values: CDR1 LNHDA, CDR2 SQIVND (reference sequence). The DNA for the CDR3 is TGTGCCAGTAGTATTGGAGGGATCCACTCCTACAATGAGCAGTTCTTC. This translates into CASSIGGIHSYNEQFF.

The chain combines TRBV7-9 with TRBJ2-3, with D unclear. Looked up from germline, CDR1 is SEHNR and CDR2 is FQNEAQ (reference sequence). The V end lost 5 bases, the J end lost 4 bases, and 13 bases lay between the germline ends. The CDR3 sequence is 14 residues long. CDR3 nucleotides: TGTGCCAGCAGCCCTACAGTGGTGGCAGATACGCAGTATTTT. This codes for CASSPTVVADTQYF.

The chain carries TRBV10-2 and TRBJ2-7, with D perhaps TRBD1 (6 bases). The CDR3 is 14 residues long. Trimming cost V 1 base and J 6 bases, with 13 bases left between them. Germline CDR1 and CDR2: WSHSY and SAAADI. The CDR3 region is CASSEFRGQGEQYF. Here the CDR3 DNA reads TGCGCCAGCAGTGAGTTCAGGGGACAAGGCGAGCAGTACTTC.

CDR3 bases: TGTGCCAGCAGTTACTTAACTAAAGAGACCCAGTACTTC. Protein: CASSYLTKETQYF. This sequence joins TRBV6-5 and TRBJ2-5; D uncertain. Germline CDR1 MNHEY, CDR2 SVGAGI. The CDR3 has 13 residues. The ends were cut back, 1 base at V and 3 bases at J, with 6 bases in the middle.

The V gene is TRBV30, the J gene TRBJ2-7; 7 bases match TRBD1. Germline values: CDR1 GTSNPN, CDR2 SVGIG (reference sequence). V gave up 3 bases and J gave up 4 bases; unmatched junction bases: 12. The CDR3 covers 15 residues. The DNA for the CDR3 is TGTGCCTGGAGCCCAATCGGGACAGTTGCTTACGAGCAGTACTTC. This sequence encodes CAWSPIGTVAYEQYF. Full variable domain (missing parts from reference TRBV30 and TRBJ2-7): SQTIHQWPATLVQPVGSPLSLECTVEGTSNPNLYWYRQAAGRGLQLLFYSVGIGQISSEVPQNLSASRPQDRQFILSSKKLLLSDSGFYLCAWSPIGTVAYEQYFGPGTRLTVT.

The genes are TRBV18 and TRBJ2-1; 8 nucleotides align to TRBD2. There are 15 residues in the CDR3. From germline, CDR1 is KGHSH and CDR2 LQKENI. V was pared by 3 bases and J by 8 bases, with 9 bases of the junction left unmatched. The CDR3 reads CASSPQRESVYEQFF. The CDR3 coding sequence is TGTGCCAGCTCACCCCAGCGGGAGAGCGTATATGAGCAGTTCTTC.

CDR3 amino acids: CASSEDRVLHF. The CDR3 nucleotides read TGTGCCAGCAGCGAAGACAGGGTACTGCATTTT. V and J are TRBV7-9 and TRBJ1-5, with 7 bases identical to TRBD1. Per germline, CDR1 SEHNR and CDR2 FQNEAQ (reference sequence). CDR3 length: 11 residues. V shed 5 bases, J shed 15 bases, and the junction held 7 bases outside the gene matches.

This rearrangement joins TRBV7-9 to TRBJ1-2, with unresolved D. CDR1 SEHNR and CDR2 FQNEAQ come from the germline V gene (reference sequence). CDR3 length equals 13 residues. Trimming left V 5 bases short and J 4 bases short, with 11 bases between. CDR3 DNA sequence: TGTGCCAGCAGCCCCGCCGGTCGCTATGGCTACACCTTC. It specifies CASSPAGRYGYTF.

The chain joins TRBV7-2 to TRBJ2-7, with 8 bases lining up with TRBD2. This CDR3 has 15 residues. V was clipped by 2 bases and J by 4 bases; unmatched bases: 7. Germline lookup yields CDR1 SGHTA and CDR2 FQGNSA. Written as DNA, the CDR3 is TGTGCCAGCAGCTTACGTTCCGGGGGGGAATACGAGCAGTACTTC. Encoded protein: CASSLRSGGEYEQYF.

This clone appeared a few times. As DNA, the CDR3 is TGTGCCAGCAGCCCAAGAGCGGGGGGGGTAGATGAGCAGTTCTTC. Translated: CASSPRAGGVDEQFF. This rearrangement joins TRBV2 to TRBJ2-1; 10 bases agree with TRBD2. V was clipped by 6 bases and J by 8 bases; unmatched bases: 10. The CDR3 runs to 15 residues. Germline V lookup: CDR1 SNHLY, CDR2 FYNNEI.

This chain uses TRBV6-5 with TRBJ2-5; tentatively, D is TRBD1 (6 bases). The V end lost 2 bases, the J end lost 5 bases, and 18 bases lay between the germline ends. The germline gives CDR1 MNHEY, CDR2 SVGAGI. The CDR3 runs to 16 residues. CDR3 loop: CASSYISGQGTETQYF. The CDR3 DNA reads as TGTGCCAGCAGTTACATATCGGGTCAGGGGACGGAGACCCAGTACTTC.

This rearrangement joins TRBV5-4 to TRBJ1-6; 11 bases match TRBD1. Germline assignment: CDR1 SGHNT and CDR2 YYREEE (reference sequence). The CDR3 has 16 residues. V dropped 5 bases and J dropped 10; count of bases not matched to a gene: 11. CDR3 nucleotides: TGTGCCAGCAGTAATATGGACAGGGGGCTGGAATCACCCCTCCACTTT. This sequence encodes CASSNMDRGLESPLHF.

J is TRBJ2-7 and V is TRBV4-3; 7 positions agree with TRBD1. CDR1 and CDR2 from the germline V gene are LGHNA and YSLEER. The length of the CDR3 is 15 residues. The J segment lost 2 bases and the V segment lost 1 base, leaving 5 bases of the junction unmatched. The CDR3 DNA reads TGCGCCAGCAGCCAAGCCCCGGGACAGACCTACGAGCAGTACTTC. Its translation: CASSQAPGQTYEQYF.

The chain carries TRBV28 and TRBJ2-2, with 11 positions matching TRBD2. Trimming took 7 bases from V and 8 from J; bases not matched to a gene: 12. CDR1 and CDR2 from the germline V gene are MDHEN and SYDVKM. The CDR3 has 16 amino acids. CDR3 in amino acids: CASKRTSGHRGGELFF. The CDR3 coding sequence is TGTGCCAGCAAGAGGACTAGCGGGCACCGGGGAGGGGAGCTGTTTTTT.

The chain links TRBV7-8 to TRBJ2-5; D is undetermined. In germline, CDR1 is SGHVS, CDR2 FQNEAQ. CDR3 size: 14 residues. Trimming took off 5 bases at V and 5 bases at J, with 15 bases between the two ends. In DNA, the CDR3 is TGTGCCAGCAGCGATCCTCAGGCGTGGGAGACCCAGTACTTC. Translating it yields CASSDPQAWETQYF.

The V and J genes are TRBV19 and TRBJ2-1, with no clear D. Trimming cost V 5 bases and J 4 bases, with 12 bases left between them. CDR3 size: 14 residues. CDR1 is LNHDA, CDR2 SQIVND, per germline (reference sequence). CDR3 DNA: TGTGCCAGTAGTTCCCGACTCCTTTACAATGAGCAGTTCTTC. Translation gives CASSSRLLYNEQFF.

The chain is built from TRBV19 and TRBJ2-3; D not resolved. Between the trimmed V and J ends, which lost 3 bases and 2 bases, there was a span of 3 bases. This CDR3 is built from 12 residues. Germline V gives CDR1 LNHDA, CDR2 SQIVND (reference sequence). The CDR3 sequence is CASSISTDTQYF. CDR3 DNA: TGTGCCAGTAGTATCTCCACAGATACGCAGTATTTT.